The 32 T cell receptor beta chains listed next were all sequenced from one sample in a study of immune heterogeneity within non-small cell lung tumors. Multiplex PCR amplified the TCR beta CDR3 region. Its first round ran for around 10 cycles with 32 V and 13 J primers. In TCRdb, the multiplex PCR reads were re-called with MiXCR into one record per CDR3 protein. The table lists tens of thousands of distinct CDR3 sequences, around 26% of them singletons. Template input, which was bulk tumor genomic DNA, totaled approximately 640 ng per sample. In surgery, several biopsies were collected from each primary tumor at widely spaced sites. The patients were newly diagnosed with non-small cell lung cancer, had not been treated, and had curative surgery. The sample taken for sequencing was lung tumor tissue. These receptors came from a man in his forties or fifties with non-small cell lung cancer.

Comment on this clonotype: The CDR3 end shows no conserved phenylalanine or tryptophan, and so a read error is likely. The chain joins TRBV10-1 to TRBJ2-1, with D perhaps TRBD2 (6 bases). The CDR3 length is 12 residues. V lost 2 bases and J 10 bases, leaving 9 bases between the germline ends. The V gene's germline CDR1 is WNHNN and CDR2 SYGVQD (reference sequence). The CDR3 region is CASSEGGLEQFL. CDR3 DNA sequence: TGCGCCAGCAGTGAGGGCGGACTAGAGCAGTTCTTA.

V is TRBV5-4 and J is TRBJ2-7, with 11 positions matching TRBD2. V shed 3 bases, J shed 2 bases, and the junction held 13 bases outside the gene matches. Germline V gene lookup returns CDR1 SGHNT and CDR2 YYREEE (reference sequence). The CDR3 totals 18 residues. In nucleotides, the CDR3 is TGTGCCAGCAGCTGGGGTGGTCTAGCGGGAGGAAACCCCTACGAGCAGTACTTC. It codes for CASSWGGLAGGNPYEQYF. Supplemented by reference TRBV5-4 and TRBJ2-7, the full variable domain reads ETGVTQSPTHLIKTRGQQVTLRCSSQSGHNTVSWYQQALGQGPQFIFQYYREEENGRGNFPPRFSGLQFPNYSSELNVNALELDDSALYLCASSWGGLAGGNPYEQYFGPGTRLTVT.

This clonotype was counted ten times or more. The rearrangement links TRBV7-6 to TRBJ2-3, with D possibly being TRBD1 (6 bases). V lost 6 bases and J 9 bases, leaving 10 bases between the germline ends. From germline, CDR1 is SGHVS and CDR2 FNYEAQ. The CDR3 spans 11 residues. The CDR3 bases are TGTGCCAGCAGTACAGGGCGGACGCAGTATTTT. This encodes CASSTGRTQYF.

This clonotype was picked up a small number of times. V gene TRBV3-1 combines with J gene TRBJ2-1, with TRBD2 matching 7 bases. Trimming cost V 0 bases and J 2 bases; bases outside gene matches: 7. The CDR3 consists of 17 residues. In germline, CDR1 is LGHDT, CDR2 YNNKEL (reference sequence). Written as DNA, the CDR3 is TGTGCCAGCAGCCAAGATATTGGCCTAGCGGCCTACAATGAGCAGTTCTTC. Translated: CASSQDIGLAAYNEQFF.

Comments on this clonotype: This is likely a read error, given that the CDR3 carries no conserved phenylalanine or tryptophan at its end. The CDR3 DNA sequence: TGTGCCAGTAGTCCCGATAAAGAGACCCAGTACATC. Translation: CASSPDKETQYI. This chain links TRBV19 with TRBJ2-5, with D unresolved. The germline CDR1 and CDR2 sequences are LNHDA and SQIVND (reference sequence). Trimming took 5 bases from V and 3 from J, leaving 7 bases between them. CDR3 length: 12 residues.

By share of the sample, this clonotype is medium-sized. The rearrangement joins TRBV19 to TRBJ1-5, with 7 bases identical to TRBD1. Trimming at V came to 6 bases and at J to 4 bases, leaving 3 bases not matched to a gene. The CDR3 runs 13 residues. Per the germline V gene, CDR1 is LNHDA and CDR2 is SQIVND (reference sequence). The CDR3 loop reads CASSRDRNQPQHF. The CDR3 nucleotides are TGTGCCAGTAGCCGGGACAGAAATCAGCCCCAGCATTTT.

On this clonotype itself: This may arise from a read error, as a much more abundant clone is one base away. V is TRBV30 and J is TRBJ2-1; 7 bases fit TRBD2. Germline V gene data show CDR1 as GTSNPN and CDR2 as SVGIG (reference sequence). CDR3 length equals 20 residues. In DNA form, the CDR3 reads TGTGCCTGGTCCCATGGCATAGTCGCGACTAGCTTCAAAACCTACAATGAGCAGTTATTC. This gives the protein CAWSHGIVATSFKTYNEQLF.

As for this clonotype: A much larger clone lies one base from this, so it may be a read error. V usage is TRBV7-9 and J usage is TRBJ1-3, with D tentatively TRBD1 (6 bases). V lost 3 bases to trimming and J lost 0 bases, with 18 bases between them. Germline V lookup: CDR1 SEHNR, CDR2 FQNEAQ (reference sequence). The CDR3 loop spans 18 amino acids. The CDR3 bases are TGTGCCAGCAGCTTCGATCATTGGGGGGGGCCCTCTGGAAACACCATATATTTT. Translated: CASSFDHWGGPSGNTIYF.

The chain joins TRBV5-1 to TRBJ2-1; D perhaps matches TRBD2 (6 bases). Trimming shortened V by 5 bases and J by 9 bases, and 18 bases separated the two germline ends. In germline, CDR1 is SGHRS, CDR2 YFSETQ. The CDR3 consists of 14 residues. The CDR3 DNA reads as TGCGCCAGCAGTTACCATAGCGGAGGGACTGAGCAGTTCTTC. It specifies CASSYHSGGTEQFF.

The CDR3 DNA follows: TGTGCCAGCAGCACGCAGGGATACAATGAGCAGTTCTTC. Protein: CASSTQGYNEQFF. This rearrangement joins TRBV7-9 to TRBJ2-1, with D perhaps matching TRBD1 (5 bases). Trimming removed 5 bases at V and 4 bases at J, with 9 bases between. The CDR3 loop spans 13 amino acids. Germline CDR1 is SEHNR and CDR2 is FQNEAQ (reference sequence).

This clonotype counts as medium-sized (0.01 to 0.1%). The CDR3, as DNA: TGTGCCAGCTTTGGGCCCACGGGACAGGGGCCCGACGAGCAGTACTTC. Protein sequence: CASFGPTGQGPDEQYF. V gene TRBV6-1 combines with J gene TRBJ2-7, with 10 positions matching TRBD1. The CDR3 length is 16 residues. V dropped 8 bases and J dropped 5; count of bases not matched to a gene: 15. Germline V gene lookup returns CDR1 MNHNS and CDR2 SASEGT.

Points on this clonotype: It may be a read error: a sequence one base away is much more abundant. The CDR3 DNA sequence: TGCGCCAGCAAGGATGACTACAATGAGGAGTTCTTC. Protein product: CASKDDYNEEFF. The rearrangement links TRBV5-1 to TRBJ2-1, with D perhaps TRBD2 (5 bases). Germline V CDR1 and CDR2: SGHRS, YFSETQ. The CDR3 covers 12 residues.

This clonotype showed up just a few times. A much larger clone is a single base away; this may be a read error. The CDR3 spells CASSYSISREGIDTQYF. CDR3 nucleotide sequence: TGTGCCAGCAGTTACTCGATAAGTCGGGAGGGCATAGATACGCAGTATTTT. The chain couples TRBV6-6 to TRBJ2-3; the match to TRBD2 covers 8 bases. J gave up 5 bases and V 0 bases, and 10 bases lay outside the gene matches. The CDR3 has 17 amino acids. From germline, CDR1 is MNHNY and CDR2 SVGAGI (reference sequence).

About this clonotype: It may be a read error: a sequence one base away is much more abundant. The rearrangement joins TRBV7-8 to TRBJ2-7; tentative D call: TRBD1 (5 bases). Germline V lookup: CDR1 SGHVS, CDR2 FQNEAQ. This CDR3 is built from 15 residues. The DNA for the CDR3 is TGTGCCAGCACCAAAACCCGACAGACTTCCTACGAGCCGTACTTC. It specifies CASTKTRQTSYEPYF.

A word on this clonotype: One base away lies a much larger clone, so this may be a sequencing read error. CDR3 nucleotide sequence: TGTGTCAGCAGGGGAGAGTCCCGCTACGAGCAGTACTTC. Protein: CVSRGESRYEQYF. The genes are TRBV11-2 and TRBJ2-7; D perhaps matches TRBD1 (6 bases). Germline loops: CDR1 SGHAT, CDR2 FQNNGV. The CDR3 is 13 amino acids.

This clonotype has ten or more counts. This chain joins TRBV14 and TRBJ1-3, with TRBD1 as a possible D gene (6 bases). Germline V gives CDR1 SGHDN, CDR2 FVKESK. The CDR3 covers 15 residues. Trimming left V 3 bases short and J 4 bases short, with 13 bases between. In DNA, the CDR3 is TGTGCCAGCAGCCAGCAACAGGGAATCGGAAACACCATATATTTT. Encoded protein: CASSQQQGIGNTIYF.

This clonotype was recorded a few times. The chain has TRBV24-1 and TRBJ2-5; 7 bases are a match to TRBD1. Germline V gene lookup returns CDR1 KGHDR and CDR2 SFDVKD. The CDR3 runs to 11 residues. Trimming removed 9 bases from V and 4 bases from J; junction bases left unmatched: 1. The DNA of the CDR3 is TGTGCCACCGGGACAGTAGAGACCCAGTACTTC. Its protein product is CATGTVETQYF.

This clonotype is medium-sized (0.01 to 0.1%) by share. The V call is TRBV4-3, the J call TRBJ2-2; TRBD2 might be the D (6 bases). Germline lookup yields CDR1 LGHNA and CDR2 YSLEER. The CDR3 loop spans 17 amino acids. With 0 bases removed from V and 2 bases from J, the gap between germline ends came to 13 bases. The CDR3 sequence is CASSQDWGTYNTGELFF. CDR3 in DNA: TGCGCCAGCAGCCAAGATTGGGGGACTTATAACACCGGGGAGCTGTTTTTT.

Only a few counts were recorded for this clonotype. The V call is TRBV9, the J call TRBJ1-1; D is unresolved. Germline V gives CDR1 SGDLS, CDR2 YYNGEE. The CDR3 extends over 14 amino acids. V lost 2 bases and J lost 0, with 8 bases in between. The CDR3 DNA reads as TGTGCCAGCAGCGTCGCAGTCCTGAACACTGAAGCTTTCTTT. It specifies CASSVAVLNTEAFF.

In this sample, this clonotype turned up many times. The CDR3 spells CASSSRPSGSYNSPLHF. In DNA form, the CDR3 reads TGTGCCAGCAGTTCACGGCCATCTGGCTCCTATAATTCACCCCTCCACTTT. This chain uses TRBV27 with TRBJ1-6; D is undetermined. V lost 4 bases and J 0 bases, leaving 13 bases between the germline ends. Per the germline V gene, CDR1 is MNHEY and CDR2 is SMNVEV (reference sequence). The CDR3 runs to 17 residues.

Concerning this clonotype itself: Possible read error: a much larger clone is one base away. The chain employs TRBV6-1 and TRBJ1-5; the D is unclear. The length of the CDR3 is 15 residues. CDR1 and CDR2 (germline): MNHNS, SASEGT. The CDR3 DNA is TGTGCCAGAAGTGGCGACGGACTCGACAATCAGCCCCAGCATTTT. It yields the protein CARSGDGLDNQPQHF.

As to this clonotype: A much larger clone differs from this one at a single base, so this may be a read error. This sequence joins TRBV7-9 and TRBJ2-1; D is tentatively TRBD1 or TRBD2 (5 bases each). The CDR3 runs 12 residues. CDR1 is SEHNR, CDR2 FQNEAQ, per germline (reference sequence). The CDR3 here is CASSLEGPVRIF. The CDR3, as DNA: TGTGCCAGCAGCTTAGAGGGACCCGTTCGAATCTTC.

This clonotype was counted a few times. This chain links TRBV19 with TRBJ1-1; no definite D call. Looked up from germline, CDR1 is LNHDA and CDR2 is SQIVND (reference sequence). There are 13 residues in the CDR3. The V and J ends lost 2 bases and 1 base respectively, with 5 bases between them. DNA of the CDR3: TGTGCCAGTAGTATAAATGGGAACACTGAAGCTTTCTTT. As protein: CASSINGNTEAFF.

This clonotype was picked up many times. V and J are TRBV20-1 and TRBJ2-7; a weak D match, TRBD1 (7 bases). This CDR3 is 13 amino acids long. CDR1 is DFQATT and CDR2 is SNEGSKA in the germline V gene (reference sequence). Trimming took off 7 bases at V and 0 bases at J, with 13 bases between the two ends. CDR3 amino acids: CSGQQGGSYEQYF. CDR3 DNA: TGCAGTGGCCAGCAGGGGGGCTCCTACGAGCAGTACTTC.

Points on this clonotype: A much larger clone sits a single nucleotide away, making a read error possible. The chain couples TRBV20-1 to TRBJ1-3; 7 positions agree with TRBD1. In germline, CDR1 is DFQATT, CDR2 SNEGSKA (reference sequence). Trimming took 7 bases from V and 3 from J; bases not matched to a gene: 12. The CDR3 length is 15 residues. This chain's CDR3 is CSVPSGQYYGNTIYF. The CDR3 DNA is TGCAGTGTTCCCTCGGGACAGTACTATGGAAACACCATATATTTT.

Remarks on this clonotype: A read error is possible here, since a much larger clone lies one base away. CDR3 region: CASSSTTGWELFF. CDR3 nucleotide sequence: TGTGCCAGCAGTTCAACAACTGGTTGGGAGCTGTTTTTT. The chain carries TRBV12-3 or TRBV12-4 and TRBJ2-2; the D is unclear. The CDR3 consists of 13 residues. Deletions cut 4 bases from V and 9 bases from J, with 12 bases between.

By sample share, this clonotype is medium-sized. The chain recombines TRBV7-2 with TRBJ2-7; D gene unclear. CDR1 and CDR2 from the germline V gene are SGHTA and FQGNSA. Trimming removed 2 bases at V and 0 bases at J, with 11 bases between. The CDR3 extends over 15 amino acids. CDR3 sequence reads: CASSLIGFHSYEQYF. Here the CDR3 DNA reads TGTGCCAGCAGCTTAATTGGGTTCCACTCCTACGAGCAGTACTTC.

This clonotype was seen repeatedly, ten times or more. The V gene is TRBV27, the J gene TRBJ1-5; the match to TRBD1 covers 8 bases. This CDR3 is 14 amino acids long. Losses at the gene ends were 3 bases for V and 7 bases for J; bases not matched to a gene: 5. Germline CDR1 MNHEY, CDR2 SMNVEV (reference sequence). CDR3 sequence reads: CASSFLQGDQPQHF. The CDR3 nucleotides read TGTGCCAGCAGTTTTTTACAGGGGGACCAGCCCCAGCATTTT.

This clonotype was observed many times. The genes are TRBV5-1 and TRBJ1-6; D unclear. Germline V gene sequence: CDR1 SGHRS, CDR2 YFSETQ. The CDR3 contains 14 residues. The V end lost 5 bases, the J end lost 4 bases, and 10 bases lay between the germline ends. The CDR3 protein is CASRREIYNSPLHF. DNA of the CDR3: TGCGCCAGCAGACGGGAGATATATAATTCACCCCTCCACTTT.

With respect to this clonotype: A clone one base away is much larger, so this may be a read error. The V and J genes are TRBV27 and TRBJ1-5; TRBD1 might be the D (5 bases). V was trimmed by 1 base and J by 7 bases, leaving 11 bases between them. Germline CDR1 is MNHEY and CDR2 is SMNVEV (reference sequence). The length of the CDR3 is 14 residues. The CDR3 nucleotides read TGTGCCAGCAGTTTATGGGGCGTGGGGCAGCCCCAGCATTTT. Translating it yields CASSLWGVGQPQHF.

This clonotype was seen a few times. This chain joins TRBV6-2 or TRBV6-3 and TRBJ2-7; 7 bases agree with TRBD2. This CDR3 contains 13 residues. Germline values: CDR1 MNHEY, CDR2 SVGEGT. The V and J ends lost 0 bases and 9 bases, in that order; junction bases with no gene match: 5. In DNA form, the CDR3 reads TGTGCCAGCAGTTACTCGGGGGGGTTCGGGCAGTACTTC. Its protein product is CASSYSGGFGQYF.

This clonotype turned up a few times. The J gene is TRBJ2-1, the V gene TRBV6-2 or TRBV6-3, with 9 bases lining up with TRBD2. This CDR3 comprises 16 residues. Germline CDR1 MNHEY, CDR2 SVGEGT. The junction had 10 bases not matched to a gene; V was cut back by 0 bases and J by 10 bases. The CDR3 bases are TGTGCCAGCAGTTACTCCGGGACTAGCCCCACGGGAGAGCAGTTCTTC. Its protein is CASSYSGTSPTGEQFF.